The count of the clone carrying this TCR beta chain is one. Antigen unknown. Reverse transcription used roughly 0.5 to 1 ug RNA and random hexamers. Across 54 Vbeta and 13 Jbeta, TCR beta CDR3 was amplified with immunoSEQ multiplex PCR. Using its own MiXCR run on the immunoSEQ multiplex PCR reads, TCRdb lists one record per CDR3 protein. The repertoire holds about 300,000 distinct CDR3 sequences, with around nine tenths as singletons. These data belong to a study of CD8 T cells in Susac syndrome. Study outcomes and limitations: It was acknowledged in the study that the number of individuals who were included in its TCR sequencing and HLA analysis was relatively small.

Trimming left V 1 base short and J 3 bases short, with 7 bases between. The length of the CDR3 is 13 residues. From germline, CDR1 is LGHNA and CDR2 YSLEER. Included as multiple sclerosis controls were treatment-naive patients who had stable or active relapsing-remitting disease. In contrast to the negatively isolated CD8+ and CD4+ T cells, TEMRA cells were FACS-enriched. This clonotype was sampled from a human donor with multiple sclerosis. The rearrangement links TRBV4-3 to TRBJ2-7, with D hard to call. The specimen sequenced was CD8+ T cells from PBMCs. The chain's CDR3 is CASSQGFGYEQYF. CDR3 nucleotide sequence: TGCGCCAGCAGCCAAGGGTTCGGCTACGAGCAGTACTTC.